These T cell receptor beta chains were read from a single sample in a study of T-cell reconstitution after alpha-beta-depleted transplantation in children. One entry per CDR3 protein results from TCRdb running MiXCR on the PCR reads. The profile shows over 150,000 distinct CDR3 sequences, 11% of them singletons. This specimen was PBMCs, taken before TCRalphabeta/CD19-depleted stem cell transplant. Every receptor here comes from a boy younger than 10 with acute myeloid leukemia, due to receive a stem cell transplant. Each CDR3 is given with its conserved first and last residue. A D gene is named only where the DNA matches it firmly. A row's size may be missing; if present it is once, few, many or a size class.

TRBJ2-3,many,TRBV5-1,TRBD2,TGCGCCAGCAGCTTGGAGTTGGGACTAGCGGGGCAGAGCACAGATACGCAGTATTTT,CASSLELGLAGQSTDTQYF
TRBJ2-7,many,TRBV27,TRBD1,TGTGCCAGCAGTCGAGGAACCGGGACAGGGGAGTACTTC,CASSRGTGTGEYF
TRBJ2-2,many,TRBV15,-,TGTGCCACCAGCAGAGTGGAGCCAGGGGAGCTGTTTTTT,CATSRVEPGELFF
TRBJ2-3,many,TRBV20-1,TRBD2,TGCAGTGCTCCGACTAGCGGGGGGGCCTTTCCGCAGTATTTT,CSAPTSGGAFPQYF
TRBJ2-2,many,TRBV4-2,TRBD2,TGTGCCAGCAGCCAAGAGCGGGCGGGAGGGTTACCCGGGGAGCTGTTTTTT,CASSQERAGGLPGELFF
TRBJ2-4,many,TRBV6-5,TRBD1,TGTGCCAGCAGTTACTCGCCCACAGGGGTGAAAAACATTCAGTACTTC,CASSYSPTGVKNIQYF
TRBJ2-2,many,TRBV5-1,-,TGCGCCAGCAAGGGTTCGACCGGGGAGCTGTTTTTT,CASKGSTGELFF
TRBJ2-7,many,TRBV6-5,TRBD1,TGTGCCACCAGGACAGGGTCCTACGAGCAGTACTTC,CATRTGSYEQYF
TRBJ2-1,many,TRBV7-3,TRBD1,TGTGCCAGCAGCTCGACAGGGCTGGGAGTTCTCAATGAGCAGTTCTTC,CASSSTGLGVLNEQFF
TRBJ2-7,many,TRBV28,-,TGTGCCAGCAGTTCTATCCACGAGCAGTACTTC,CASSSIHEQYF
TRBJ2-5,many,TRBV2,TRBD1,TGTGCCAGCAGTGTGGGGACAGGGAGACAAGAGACCCAGTACTTC,CASSVGTGRQETQYF
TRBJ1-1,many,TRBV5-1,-,TGCGCCAGCAGCTTGGGAGGGCAGCCTGAAGCTTTCTTT,CASSLGGQPEAFF
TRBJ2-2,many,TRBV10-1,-,TGCGCCAGCAGTGTAGGAGGGAGCACCGGGGAGCTGTTTTTT,CASSVGGSTGELFF
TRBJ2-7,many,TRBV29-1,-,TGCAGCGTGCTACCACGGGGGGCAGGTCACGAGCAGTACTTC,CSVLPRGAGHEQYF
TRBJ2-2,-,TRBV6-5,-,TGTGCCAGCAGTTGGATGACTACGAACACCGGGGAGCTGTTTTTT,CASSWMTTNTGELFF
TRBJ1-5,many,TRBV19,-,TGTGCCAGTAAGCCTCTGGGGAGCATTGATCAGCCCCAGCATTTT,CASKPLGSIDQPQHF
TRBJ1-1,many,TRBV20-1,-,TGCAGTGCTAGAGCAGGGTCTGAAGCTTTCTTT,CSARAGSEAFF
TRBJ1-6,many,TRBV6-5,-,TGTGCCAGCAGTTACTCGACGCGGAGGGAATCACCCCTCCACTTT,CASSYSTRRESPLHF
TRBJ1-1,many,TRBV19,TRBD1,TGTGCCAGTAGGGACAGGGGACGCACTGAAGCTTTCTTT,CASRDRGRTEAFF
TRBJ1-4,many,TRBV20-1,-,TGCAGTGCTAGGGACAATTCGGGGGCTGCTAATGAAAAACTGTTTTTT,CSARDNSGAANEKLFF
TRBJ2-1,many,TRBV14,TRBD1,TGTGCCAGCAGCCGATTAGGGGACAGCAACAATGAGCAGTTCTTC,CASSRLGDSNNEQFF
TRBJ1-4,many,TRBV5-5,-,TGTGCCAGCAGCCCTGGGGCAGGGTGGGCTAATGAAAAACTGTTTTTT,CASSPGAGWANEKLFF